This T cell receptor (beta chain) derives from a study of control samples from healthy donors and cancer patients. TCRdb's table, derived via immunoSEQ multiplex PCR, lists solely in-frame clones and lacks some. The sample shows 100,000 or so clones, just over 90% of them seen only once. The CDR3 contains 11 residues. Trimming stripped 7 bases from V and 3 bases from J, with 6 bases between. Germline loops: CDR1 LGHNT, CDR2 FRNRAP. The sequencing sample was made of blood. The TCR originated in a woman aged 25 to 39 in good health. This chain joins TRBV12-5 and TRBJ1-1; no reliable D call. CDR3 amino acids: CASAPDTEAFF. CDR3 in DNA: TGTGCTAGTGCCCCCGACACTGAAGCTTTCTTT.